What follows are 7 T cell receptor beta chains derived from one specimen sequenced in a study of T cell changes during pregnancy in multiple sclerosis. TCRdb's copy holds only in-frame clones and misses some; the assay was immunoSEQ multiplex PCR. The sample has over 50,000 clones, 80% to 90% seen once. The sequencing used CD4+ T cells from peripheral blood mononuclear cells, collected in the third trimester of pregnancy. The receptors shown here come from a female donor with multiple sclerosis, enrolled in a pregnancy study.

The gene calls are TRBV4-2 and TRBJ2-7; D may be TRBD1 (6 bases). The CDR3 sequence is 15 residues long. V lost 1 base, J lost 2 bases, and 12 bases lay in between. The germline V gene has CDR1 LGHNA and CDR2 YNFKEQ. The CDR3 here is CASSQAGQKPYEQYF. Here the CDR3 DNA reads TGTGCCAGCAGCCAAGCCGGACAGAAACCCTACGAGCAGTACTTC.

V is TRBV7-2 and J is TRBJ1-2; the D is unclear. Trimming took 10 bases from V and 5 from J, leaving 11 bases between them. CDR3 size: 11 residues. Germline lookup yields CDR1 SGHTA and CDR2 FQGNSA. The CDR3 is CATQESYGYTF. For the CDR3, the DNA is TGTGCCACACAAGAATCATATGGCTACACCTTC.

This clone was seen only a few times. This chain uses TRBV30 with TRBJ1-1, with TRBD1 as a possible D gene (6 bases). Germline V gene data show CDR1 as GTSNPN and CDR2 as SVGIG (reference sequence). The CDR3 is made up of 11 amino acids. Trimming pared 4 bases from V and 7 bases from J, leaving 10 bases between. CDR3 DNA: TGTGCCTGGACCAGGGGCGGTGAAGCTTTCTTT. This codes for CAWTRGGEAFF.

This chain joins TRBV9 and TRBJ2-5; TRBD2 aligns across 13 bases. With V trimmed by 3 bases and J by 3 bases, 2 bases remained unmatched. This CDR3 contains 15 residues. The germline gives CDR1 SGDLS, CDR2 YYNGEE. In nucleotides, the CDR3 is TGTGCCAGCAGCGCGGGGACTAGCGGGAAAGAGACCCAGTACTTC. Its protein product is CASSAGTSGKETQYF.

This chain links TRBV5-1 with TRBJ2-2; D unclear. The ends were cut back, 2 bases at V and 5 bases at J, with 13 bases in the middle. CDR1 and CDR2 (germline): SGHRS, YFSETQ. The CDR3 sequence is 15 residues long. In DNA, the CDR3 is TGCGCCAGCAGCTTAATCCCGTCACAGACCGGGGAGCTGTTTTTT. Residues: CASSLIPSQTGELFF.

The gene calls are TRBV27 and TRBJ1-1, with D perhaps TRBD1 (5 bases). The germline CDR1 and CDR2 sequences are MNHEY and SMNVEV (reference sequence). Trimming stripped 6 bases from V and 2 bases from J, with 10 bases between. This CDR3 has 13 residues. CDR3 in DNA: TGTGCCAGCAGGGGGCACTTAAACACTGAAGCTTTCTTT. Encoded protein: CASRGHLNTEAFF.

The chain is built from TRBV7-3 and TRBJ1-6; D is possibly TRBD1 (5 bases). Germline V lookup: CDR1 SGHTA, CDR2 FQGTGA. CDR3 length: 14 residues. V dropped 8 bases and J dropped 7 bases, with 15 bases sitting between them. The DNA for the CDR3 is TGTGCCAGCGGGGACGGAGGGCCAAATTCACCCCTCCACTTT. It yields the protein CASGDGGPNSPLHF.